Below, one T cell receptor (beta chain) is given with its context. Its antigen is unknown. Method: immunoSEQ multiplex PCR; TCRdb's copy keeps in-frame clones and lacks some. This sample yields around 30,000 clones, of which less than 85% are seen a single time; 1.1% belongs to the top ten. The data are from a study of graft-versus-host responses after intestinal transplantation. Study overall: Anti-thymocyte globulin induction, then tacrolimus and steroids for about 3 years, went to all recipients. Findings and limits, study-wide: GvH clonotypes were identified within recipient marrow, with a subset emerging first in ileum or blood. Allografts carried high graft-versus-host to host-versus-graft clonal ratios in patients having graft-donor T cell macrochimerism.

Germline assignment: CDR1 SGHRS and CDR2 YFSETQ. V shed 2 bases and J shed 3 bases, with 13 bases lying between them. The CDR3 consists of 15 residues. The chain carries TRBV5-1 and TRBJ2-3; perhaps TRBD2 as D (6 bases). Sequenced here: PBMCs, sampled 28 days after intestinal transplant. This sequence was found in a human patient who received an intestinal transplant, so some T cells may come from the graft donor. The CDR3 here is CASSFLGGGTDTQYF. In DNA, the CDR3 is TGCGCCAGCAGCTTTTTGGGGGGAGGAACAGATACGCAGTATTTT. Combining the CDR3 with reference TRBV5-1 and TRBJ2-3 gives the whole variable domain KAGVTQTPRYLIKTRGQQVTLSCSPISGHRSVSWYQQTPGQGLQFLFEYFSETQRNKGNFPGRFSGRQFSNSRSEMNVSTLELGDSALYLCASSFLGGGTDTQYFGPGTRLTVL.